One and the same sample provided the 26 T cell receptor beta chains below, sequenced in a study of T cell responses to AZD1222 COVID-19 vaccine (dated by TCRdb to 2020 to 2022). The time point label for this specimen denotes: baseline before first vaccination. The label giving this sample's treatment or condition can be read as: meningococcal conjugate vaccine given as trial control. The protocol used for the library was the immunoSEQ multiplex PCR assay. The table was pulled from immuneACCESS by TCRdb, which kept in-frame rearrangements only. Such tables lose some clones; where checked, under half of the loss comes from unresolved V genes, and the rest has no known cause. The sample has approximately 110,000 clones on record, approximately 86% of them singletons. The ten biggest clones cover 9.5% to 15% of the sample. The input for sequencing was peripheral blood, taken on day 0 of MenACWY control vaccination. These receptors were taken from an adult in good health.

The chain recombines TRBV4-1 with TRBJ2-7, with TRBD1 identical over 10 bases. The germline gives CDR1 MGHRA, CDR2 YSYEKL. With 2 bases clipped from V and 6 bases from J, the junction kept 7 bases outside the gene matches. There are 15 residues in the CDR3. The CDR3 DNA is TGCGCCAGCAGCCAAACAAGGACAGGGGGGATCGAGCAGTACTTC. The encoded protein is CASSQTRTGGIEQYF.

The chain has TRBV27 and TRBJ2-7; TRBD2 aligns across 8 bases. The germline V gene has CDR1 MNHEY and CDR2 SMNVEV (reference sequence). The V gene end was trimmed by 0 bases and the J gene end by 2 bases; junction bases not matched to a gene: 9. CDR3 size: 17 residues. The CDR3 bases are TGTGCCAGCAGTTTATCGAAGGGACGGGGGGGCCCCTACGAGCAGTACTTC. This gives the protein CASSLSKGRGGPYEQYF.

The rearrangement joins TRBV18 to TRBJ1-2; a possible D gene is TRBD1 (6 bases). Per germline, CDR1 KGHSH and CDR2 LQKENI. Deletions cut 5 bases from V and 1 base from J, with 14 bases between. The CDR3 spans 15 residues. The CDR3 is CASSSQTGVNYGYTF. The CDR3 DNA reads TGTGCCAGCTCATCTCAGACAGGAGTTAACTATGGCTACACCTTC.

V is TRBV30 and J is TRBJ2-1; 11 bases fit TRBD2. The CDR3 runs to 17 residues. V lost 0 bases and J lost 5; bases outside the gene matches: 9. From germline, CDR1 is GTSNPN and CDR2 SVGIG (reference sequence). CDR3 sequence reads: CAWSVPSVAGGDNEQFF. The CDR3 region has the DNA TGTGCCTGGAGTGTGCCCTCAGTAGCGGGAGGGGACAATGAGCAGTTCTTC.

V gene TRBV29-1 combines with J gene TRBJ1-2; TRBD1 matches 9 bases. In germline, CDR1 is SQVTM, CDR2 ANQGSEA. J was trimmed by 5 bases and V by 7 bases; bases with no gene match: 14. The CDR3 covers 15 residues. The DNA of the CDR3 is TGCAGCGCCCATCTCCCCGGGGACAGGGATTATGGCTACACCTTC. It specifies CSAHLPGDRDYGYTF.

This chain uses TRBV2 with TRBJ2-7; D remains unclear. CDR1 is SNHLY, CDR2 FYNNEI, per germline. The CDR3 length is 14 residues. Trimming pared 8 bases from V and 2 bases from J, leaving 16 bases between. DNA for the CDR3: TGTGCCAGCCACGGCAGTACCCTTACCTACGAGCAGTACTTC. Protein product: CASHGSTLTYEQYF.

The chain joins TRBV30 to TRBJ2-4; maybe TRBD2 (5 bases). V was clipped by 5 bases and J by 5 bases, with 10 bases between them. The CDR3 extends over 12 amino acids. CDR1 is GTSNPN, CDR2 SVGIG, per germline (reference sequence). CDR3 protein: CAWGTRENIQYF. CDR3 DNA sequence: TGTGCCTGGGGCACTAGGGAAAACATTCAGTACTTC.

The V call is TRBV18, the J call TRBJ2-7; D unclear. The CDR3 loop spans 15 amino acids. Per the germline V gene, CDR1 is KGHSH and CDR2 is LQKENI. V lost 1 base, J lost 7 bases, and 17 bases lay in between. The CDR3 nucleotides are TGTGCCAGCTCACCACAAGTGACCATTGGTTGGGAGCAGTACTTC. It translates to CASSPQVTIGWEQYF.

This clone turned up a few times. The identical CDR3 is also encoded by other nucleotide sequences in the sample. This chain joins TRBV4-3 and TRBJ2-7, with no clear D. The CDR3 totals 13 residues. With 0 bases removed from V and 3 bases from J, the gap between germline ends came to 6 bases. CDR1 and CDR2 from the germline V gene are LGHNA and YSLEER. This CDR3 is CASSQDGIYEQYF. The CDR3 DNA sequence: TGCGCCAGCAGCCAAGATGGGATCTACGAGCAGTACTTC.

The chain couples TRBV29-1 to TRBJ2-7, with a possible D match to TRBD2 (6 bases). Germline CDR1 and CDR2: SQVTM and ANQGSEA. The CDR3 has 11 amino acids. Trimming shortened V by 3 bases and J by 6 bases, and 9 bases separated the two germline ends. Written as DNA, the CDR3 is TGCAGCGTTGAGGGGGGTGGCGAGCAGTACTTC. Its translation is CSVEGGGEQYF.

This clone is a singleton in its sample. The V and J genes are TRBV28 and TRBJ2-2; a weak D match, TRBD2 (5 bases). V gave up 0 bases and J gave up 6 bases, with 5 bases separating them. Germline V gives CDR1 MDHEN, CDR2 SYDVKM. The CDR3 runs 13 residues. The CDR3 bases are TGTGCCAGCAGTTTATGGCGGGCCGGGGAGCTGTTTTTT. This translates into CASSLWRAGELFF.

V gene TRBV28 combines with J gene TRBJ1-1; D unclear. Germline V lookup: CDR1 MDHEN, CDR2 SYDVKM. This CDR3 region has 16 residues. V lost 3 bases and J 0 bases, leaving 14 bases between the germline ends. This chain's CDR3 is CASSFLGVQLNTEAFF. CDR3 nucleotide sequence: TGTGCCAGCAGTTTTCTCGGGGTCCAACTGAACACTGAAGCTTTCTTT.

For the CDR3, the DNA is TGTGCCAGCTCACCACCCGGGACTAGCGGGAGCGGCCGGTACGAGCAGTACTTC. It translates to CASSPPGTSGSGRYEQYF. This chain uses TRBV18 with TRBJ2-7; 14 bases fit TRBD2. The germline V gene encodes CDR1 KGHSH and CDR2 LQKENI. The CDR3 consists of 18 residues. The V and J ends lost 0 bases and 4 bases, in that order; junction bases with no gene match: 8.

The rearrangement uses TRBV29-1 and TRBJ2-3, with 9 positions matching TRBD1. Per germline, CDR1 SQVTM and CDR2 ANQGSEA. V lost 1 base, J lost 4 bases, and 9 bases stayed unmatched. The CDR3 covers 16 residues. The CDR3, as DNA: TGCAGCGTTGAAGGTGAACAGGGGGCGACATCAGATACGCAGTATTTT. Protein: CSVEGEQGATSDTQYF.

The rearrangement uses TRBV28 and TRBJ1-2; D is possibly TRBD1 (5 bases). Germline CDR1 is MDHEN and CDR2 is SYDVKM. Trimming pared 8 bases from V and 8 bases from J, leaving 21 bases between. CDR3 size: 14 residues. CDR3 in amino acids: CASGYGTALGGYTF. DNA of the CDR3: TGTGCCAGCGGGTACGGGACCGCACTTGGGGGCTACACCTTC.

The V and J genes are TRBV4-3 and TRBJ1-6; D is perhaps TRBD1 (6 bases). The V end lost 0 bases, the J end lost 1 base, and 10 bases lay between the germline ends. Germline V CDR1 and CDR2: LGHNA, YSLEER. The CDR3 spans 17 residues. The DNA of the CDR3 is TGCGCCAGCAGCCAAGATCTAACAGGGTCCTATAATTCACCCCTCCACTTT. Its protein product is CASSQDLTGSYNSPLHF.

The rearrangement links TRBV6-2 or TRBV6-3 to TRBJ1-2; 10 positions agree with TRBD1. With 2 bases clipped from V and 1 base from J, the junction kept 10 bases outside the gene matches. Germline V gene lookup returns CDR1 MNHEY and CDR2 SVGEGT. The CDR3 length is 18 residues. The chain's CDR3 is CASSYPGPGQGGNYGYTF. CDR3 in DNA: TGTGCCAGCAGTTACCCCGGCCCTGGACAGGGGGGTAACTATGGCTACACCTTC.

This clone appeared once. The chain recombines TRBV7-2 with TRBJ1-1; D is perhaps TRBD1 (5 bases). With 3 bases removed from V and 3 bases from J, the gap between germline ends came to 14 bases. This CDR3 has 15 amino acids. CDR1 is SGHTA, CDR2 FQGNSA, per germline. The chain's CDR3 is CASSFTLTGDTEAFF. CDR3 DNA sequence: TGTGCCAGCAGCTTCACCTTAACGGGGGACACTGAAGCTTTCTTT.

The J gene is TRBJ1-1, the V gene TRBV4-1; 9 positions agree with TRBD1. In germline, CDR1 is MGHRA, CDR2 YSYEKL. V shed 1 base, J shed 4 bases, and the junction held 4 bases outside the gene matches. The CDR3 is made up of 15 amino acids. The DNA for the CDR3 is TGCGCCAGCAGCCAAGGCGGACAGGGGACCACTGAAGCTTTCTTT. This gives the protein CASSQGGQGTTEAFF.

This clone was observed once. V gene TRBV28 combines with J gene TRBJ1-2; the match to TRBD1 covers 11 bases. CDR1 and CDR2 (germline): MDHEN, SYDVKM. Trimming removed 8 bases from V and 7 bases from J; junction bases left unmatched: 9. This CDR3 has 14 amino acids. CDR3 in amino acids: CASGSGQGVGGYTF. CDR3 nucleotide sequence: TGTGCCAGCGGGTCGGGACAGGGGGTTGGTGGCTACACCTTC.

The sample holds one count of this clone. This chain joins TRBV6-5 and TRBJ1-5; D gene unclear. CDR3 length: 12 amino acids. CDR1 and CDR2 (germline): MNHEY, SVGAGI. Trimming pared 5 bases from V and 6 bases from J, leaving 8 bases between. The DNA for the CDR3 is TGTGCCAGCAGTCGTGGGTCTCAGCCCCAGCATTTT. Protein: CASSRGSQPQHF.

CDR3 protein: CASTTRSGTTGELFF. The CDR3 DNA reads TGTGCCAGTACCACCCGCAGCGGGACGACCGGGGAGCTGTTTTTT. This rearrangement joins TRBV19 to TRBJ2-2, with 7 bases lining up with TRBD2. The CDR3 covers 15 residues. Germline V gene lookup returns CDR1 LNHDA and CDR2 SQIVND (reference sequence). V shed 7 bases and J 5 bases; nucleotides not matched to a gene: 10.

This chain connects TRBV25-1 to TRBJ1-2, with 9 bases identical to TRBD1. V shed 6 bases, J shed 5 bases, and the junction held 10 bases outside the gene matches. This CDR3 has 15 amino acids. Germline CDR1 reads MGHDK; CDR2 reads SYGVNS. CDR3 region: CASSPSDRGLYGYTF. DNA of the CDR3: TGTGCCAGCAGCCCTTCGGACAGGGGACTGTATGGCTACACCTTC.

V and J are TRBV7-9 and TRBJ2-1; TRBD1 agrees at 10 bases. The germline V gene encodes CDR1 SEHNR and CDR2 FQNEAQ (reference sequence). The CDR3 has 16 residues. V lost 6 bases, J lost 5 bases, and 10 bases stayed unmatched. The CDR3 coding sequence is TGTGCCAGCAGGGATACAGGACAGGGGGGCCACAATGAGCAGTTCTTC. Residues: CASRDTGQGGHNEQFF.

CDR3 in amino acids: CASSYQGHVVYEQYF. In DNA, the CDR3 is TGTGCCAGCAGTTACCAGGGGCATGTTGTCTACGAGCAGTACTTC. This chain joins TRBV6-5 and TRBJ2-7; tentative D call: TRBD1 (6 bases). The V end lost 2 bases, the J end lost 3 bases, and 14 bases lay between the germline ends. CDR1 MNHEY and CDR2 SVGAGI come from the germline V gene. The CDR3 consists of 15 residues.

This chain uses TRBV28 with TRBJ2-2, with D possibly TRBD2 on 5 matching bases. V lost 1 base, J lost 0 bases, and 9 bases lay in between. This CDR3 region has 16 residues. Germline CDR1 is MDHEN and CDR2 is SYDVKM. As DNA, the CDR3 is TGTGCCAGCAGTTTATCCGGGGAGACGAACACCGGGGAGCTGTTTTTT. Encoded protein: CASSLSGETNTGELFF.